Listed below are T cell receptor beta chains from one sample, sequenced in a study of blood T cell repertoires in COVID-19. Sequenced by immunoSEQ multiplex PCR; TCRdb stores in-frame clones only, minus some. The table lists some 700,000 clones, 70% to 90% of them singletons. The specimen was peripheral blood. Source of these receptors: a woman aged 18-30 years with acute or convalescent COVID-19. Both conserved end residues are part of each CDR3. A D gene is named only where the DNA matches it firmly. Size is stated for part of the rows, as once, few or many counts, or as a class when the clone is expanded.

DNA: TGTGCCAGCAGCCTTGGACTCCTGGGGGAAGCTTTCTTT
CDR3: CASSLGLLGEAFF
V: TRBV5-5
size: -
D: -
J: TRBJ1-1

DNA: TGTGCCAGCTCACCCGGACAGGGAGGAGAGACCCAGTACTTC
CDR3: CASSPGQGGETQYF
V: TRBV18
size: -
D: TRBD1
J: TRBJ2-5

DNA: TGTGCCAGCAGTTACGGACAGGGAGCCTACGAGCAGTACTTC
CDR3: CASSYGQGAYEQYF
V: TRBV6-2/TRBV6-3
size: -
D: TRBD1
J: TRBJ2-7

DNA: TGTGCCAGCAGTAAGGGACAGGGCGGTCAGCCCCAGCATTTT
CDR3: CASSKGQGGQPQHF
V: TRBV27
size: -
D: TRBD1
J: TRBJ1-5

DNA: TGTGCCAGCAGCCAAAGGACAGGGTACACCTATGGCTACACCTTC
CDR3: CASSQRTGYTYGYTF
V: TRBV14
size: -
D: TRBD1
J: TRBJ1-2

DNA: TGCGCCAGCAGCCCGGGACTAGCGGGGGGGACCTACGAGCAGTACTTC
CDR3: CASSPGLAGGTYEQYF
V: TRBV5-1
size: -
D: TRBD2
J: TRBJ2-7

DNA: TGTGCCACCAGCAGAGACCCCTCGTCGAGCGTCAGGGGCTATTATGGCTACACCTTC
CDR3: CATSRDPSSSVRGYYGYTF
V: TRBV15
size: -
D: -
J: TRBJ1-2

DNA: TGTGCCACCAGTGACCCAACCGGGAATGAGCAGTTCTTC
CDR3: CATSDPTGNEQFF
V: TRBV24-1
size: -
D: -
J: TRBJ2-1

DNA: TGTGCCAGTAGTATAGAACCGGGATATGGCTACACCTTC
CDR3: CASSIEPGYGYTF
V: TRBV19
size: -
D: -
J: TRBJ1-2

DNA: TGTGCCAGCAGTTTCGAAGCCCACGAGCAGTACTTC
CDR3: CASSFEAHEQYF
V: TRBV12-3/TRBV12-4
size: -
D: -
J: TRBJ2-7

DNA: TGTGCCAGCAGTTACGTACGCGAGACTAGCGGAGGAGAGCAGTTCTTC
CDR3: CASSYVRETSGGEQFF
V: TRBV6-5
size: once
D: TRBD2
J: TRBJ2-1

DNA: TGTGCCAGCTCACCTGGGGGGTGGAACACTGAAGCTTTCTTT
CDR3: CASSPGGWNTEAFF
V: TRBV18
size: -
D: -
J: TRBJ1-1

DNA: TGTGCCAGCAGCGTAGGACAGGACGGGTATGGCTACACCTTC
CDR3: CASSVGQDGYGYTF
V: TRBV9
size: -
D: -
J: TRBJ1-2

DNA: TGCGCCAGCAGTGAGTACAGGGGAAATGGCTACACCTTC
CDR3: CASSEYRGNGYTF
V: TRBV10-1
size: -
D: TRBD1
J: TRBJ1-2

DNA: TGTGCCAGCAGCAGACAGGGGGCGAACTCCAATGAGCAGTTCTTC
CDR3: CASSRQGANSNEQFF
V: TRBV9
size: -
D: TRBD1
J: TRBJ2-1

DNA: TGTGCCAGCAAGCACAGGAACACTGAAGCTTTCTTT
CDR3: CASKHRNTEAFF
V: TRBV6-5
size: -
D: -
J: TRBJ1-1

DNA: TGTGCCACCAGCAGGGACAGCCTGAGTGGCTACACCTTC
CDR3: CATSRDSLSGYTF
V: TRBV15
size: -
D: -
J: TRBJ1-2

DNA: TGTGCCACCAGTGAGACCGGGACAGGGAGGGCTGATCAGCCCCAGCATTTT
CDR3: CATSETGTGRADQPQHF
V: TRBV24-1
size: -
D: TRBD1
J: TRBJ1-5

DNA: TGTGCCACCGACGATATGGGGACAACGAACACTGAAGCTTTCTTT
CDR3: CATDDMGTTNTEAFF
V: TRBV10-3
size: once
D: -
J: TRBJ1-1

DNA: TGCGCCAGCAGTGAGTCGATGGGTCTAGCGGATAACAATGAGCAGTTCTTC
CDR3: CASSESMGLADNNEQFF
V: TRBV10-2
size: -
D: TRBD2
J: TRBJ2-1

DNA: TGTGCCAGCAGCCACAGGGACTCTGGGGCCAACGTCCTGACTTTC
CDR3: CASSHRDSGANVLTF
V: TRBV5-5
size: -
D: -
J: TRBJ2-6

DNA: TGTGCCAGCAGACGGGAGCCTAGCGGGGGGGCCAGTGAGCAGTTCTTC
CDR3: CASRREPSGGASEQFF
V: TRBV7-9
size: -
D: TRBD2
J: TRBJ2-1

DNA: TGTGCCAGCAGCGGGGACACCTTTAACTATGGCTACACCTTC
CDR3: CASSGDTFNYGYTF
V: TRBV9
size: once
D: -
J: TRBJ1-2

DNA: TGTGCCAGTCCCATAGCGCCGGGACAGCCCCCCACTGAAGCTTTCTTT
CDR3: CASPIAPGQPPTEAFF
V: TRBV2
size: -
D: TRBD1
J: TRBJ1-1

DNA: TGTGCCAGCACCACTGGCCGGGACTACAATGAGCAGTTCTTC
CDR3: CASTTGRDYNEQFF
V: TRBV13
size: -
D: -
J: TRBJ2-1

DNA: TGTGCCAGCAGTTACTCGAGTTACAGGGGAGAAGCTTTCTTT
CDR3: CASSYSSYRGEAFF
V: TRBV6-2/TRBV6-3
size: -
D: TRBD1
J: TRBJ1-1

DNA: TGTGCCAGTAGTATAGCATGGGGGGAGGCCCAGCATTTT
CDR3: CASSIAWGEAQHF
V: TRBV19
size: -
D: -
J: TRBJ1-5

DNA: TGTGCCAGCAGCTCCAACTCCCGGACAGGGAGCTACGAGCAGTACTTC
CDR3: CASSSNSRTGSYEQYF
V: TRBV7-9
size: -
D: TRBD1
J: TRBJ2-7

DNA: TGTGCCAGCACCCTGGGGGGAAGGGTCCCTGAAGCTTTCTTT
CDR3: CASTLGGRVPEAFF
V: TRBV28
size: -
D: -
J: TRBJ1-1

DNA: TGTGCCAGCAGCAAAGGCGGCCGGGTAGCCTATGGCTACACCTTC
CDR3: CASSKGGRVAYGYTF
V: TRBV21-1
size: -
D: -
J: TRBJ1-2

DNA: TGTGCCAGAAGGACAGGACAGGTCGGGGAGACCCAGTACTTC
CDR3: CARRTGQVGETQYF
V: TRBV7-5
size: -
D: -
J: TRBJ2-5

DNA: TGCAGCGTTCCCGGCAGGCCCAACTATGGCTACACCTTC
CDR3: CSVPGRPNYGYTF
V: TRBV29-1
size: -
D: -
J: TRBJ1-2

DNA: TGCGCCAGCAGCCAAGATATGGGAGGCAGCACGAGACCCTACGAGCAGTACTTC
CDR3: CASSQDMGGSTRPYEQYF
V: TRBV4-1
size: -
D: -
J: TRBJ2-7

DNA: TGTGCCACCAGAGAAACCGGGGCGAACACCGGGGAGCTGTTTTTT
CDR3: CATRETGANTGELFF
V: TRBV24-1
size: -
D: -
J: TRBJ2-2

DNA: TGTGCCAGCAGCTTGAGGGACAGGACCTTCGCTGGCTACACCTTC
CDR3: CASSLRDRTFAGYTF
V: TRBV5-6
size: -
D: TRBD1
J: TRBJ1-2

DNA: TGTGCCAGCCTGACAGGGGGAGGTACTGAAGCTTTCTTT
CDR3: CASLTGGGTEAFF
V: TRBV18
size: few
D: TRBD1
J: TRBJ1-1

DNA: TGTGCCAGCAGCATCGGGACGGAGGGGAATCAGCCCCAGCATTTT
CDR3: CASSIGTEGNQPQHF
V: TRBV7-8
size: -
D: -
J: TRBJ1-5

DNA: TGTGCCAGCAGCCAAGGGACAGGGGGAGTGTGGGAGCAGTACTTC
CDR3: CASSQGTGGVWEQYF
V: TRBV3-1/TRBV3-2
size: -
D: TRBD1
J: TRBJ2-7

DNA: TGTGCCAGCAGTTTCCGAACAGGGTCCGAAGCTTTCTTT
CDR3: CASSFRTGSEAFF
V: TRBV27
size: -
D: -
J: TRBJ1-1

DNA: TGTGCTAGTTCGATACAGGGCAACCGGGGCTACACCTTC
CDR3: CASSIQGNRGYTF
V: TRBV12-5
size: -
D: -
J: TRBJ1-2

DNA: TGTGCCAGTAGTATGTCGACAACGAACACCGGGGAGCTGTTTTTT
CDR3: CASSMSTTNTGELFF
V: TRBV19
size: -
D: -
J: TRBJ2-2

DNA: TGTGCCAGCAGTGAAGCGCTGGCAGGCAGTTTAACGAACACTGAAGCTTTCTTT
CDR3: CASSEALAGSLTNTEAFF
V: TRBV6-1
size: -
D: -
J: TRBJ1-1

DNA: TGTGCCAGCAGTGAGATCGCGGACTCTGGAAACACCATATATTTT
CDR3: CASSEIADSGNTIYF
V: TRBV2
size: -
D: -
J: TRBJ1-3

DNA: TGTGCCAGCAGCTTAGCCCAGGGGGGAAGTTATACTGAAGCTTTCTTT
CDR3: CASSLAQGGSYTEAFF
V: TRBV7-2
size: -
D: TRBD1
J: TRBJ1-1

DNA: TGTGCCAGCAGTGCCCCGGATGGCTACACCTTC
CDR3: CASSAPDGYTF
V: TRBV6-6
size: -
D: -
J: TRBJ1-2

DNA: TGTGCCAGCATCCTCGATCGGGTAGGTCAGGGGAAGGGCTATGGCTACACCTTC
CDR3: CASILDRVGQGKGYGYTF
V: TRBV7-8
size: once
D: -
J: TRBJ1-2

DNA: TGTGCCAGCAGACCTTGGACAGGGAAATATGGCTACACCTTC
CDR3: CASRPWTGKYGYTF
V: TRBV6-5
size: once
D: TRBD1
J: TRBJ1-2

DNA: TGTGCCAGCAGCCCGGGCAGGGGGTCTGACTTATACAATGAGCAGTTCTTC
CDR3: CASSPGRGSDLYNEQFF
V: TRBV5-6
size: -
D: TRBD1
J: TRBJ2-1

DNA: TGTGCCAGCAGCTTAGGGGCGGGAAATGAGCAGTTCTTC
CDR3: CASSLGAGNEQFF
V: TRBV5-6
size: -
D: -
J: TRBJ2-1

DNA: TGTGCCAGCAGGGGGACGACAGGGGGCACTGAAGCTTTCTTT
CDR3: CASRGTTGGTEAFF
V: TRBV6-5
size: -
D: TRBD1
J: TRBJ1-1

DNA: TGTGCCAGCAGCTATACCGGGGCCGGGGAGCTGTTTTTT
CDR3: CASSYTGAGELFF
V: TRBV6-5
size: -
D: -
J: TRBJ2-2

DNA: TGTGCCAGCAGACGCACAGGGGGCACTGAAGCTTTCTTT
CDR3: CASRRTGGTEAFF
V: TRBV3-1/TRBV3-2
size: -
D: TRBD1
J: TRBJ1-1

DNA: TGCAGCTCCAGCGGGGTCATGAACACTGAAGCTTTCTTT
CDR3: CSSSGVMNTEAFF
V: TRBV29-1
size: -
D: -
J: TRBJ1-1